This record covers a single TCR beta chain. This receptor's antigen is unknown. No quality values exist for individual bases; no much larger clone is one base distant. The sample originates from a study of T cell responses to AZD1222 COVID-19 vaccine (dated by TCRdb to the early 2020s). For context, the study as a whole: A total of just over 230 trial participants underwent TCR sequencing, of whom about 200 had received two doses of AZD1222 and around 25 had received two doses of the MenACWY control vaccine. Trial participants were enrolled into age subgroups of 18-55, 56-69 and 70-plus years, which contained approximately 150, 28 and 58 TCR-sequenced participants, respectively.

The germline V gene supplies CDR1 MDHEN and CDR2 SYDVKM. The V and J ends are trimmed by 8 bases and 6 bases, leaving 13 bases between them. The CDR3 runs 12 residues from the cysteine to the phenylalanine. Just the 36-base CDR3 DNA is kept, in frame starting at base 1. The time point label of this sample denotes: about 28 days (+/-7) after the second vaccine dose. AZD1222 recipients whose second dose came at about 4 weeks and those whose second dose came at about 12 weeks were combined into one group, since spike-specific TCR depth and breadth did not differ between the two schedules. The vaccinee samples were drawn from two UK trials, COV001 and COV002, one of which was a single-blind randomized controlled phase 2/3 trial testing AZD1222 (ChAdOx1 nCoV-19) in healthy adults. For TCRbeta chain sequencing, PBMC samples from trial participants were taken at day 0 and at day 28 after the second dose.

The CDR3 regions of human TCRbeta chains were analyzed by immunosequencing. The source study handled its data this way. TCRs in the repertoires were compared against a reference library of SARS-CoV-2-specific TCRs that had been generated with the MIRA antigen-specificity platform. Breadth meant the fraction of unique TCRs that were SARS-CoV-2-associated, whereas depth meant the fraction of total T cells that were SARS-CoV-2-associated. Using the MIRA data, each spike-specific TCR was assigned both to the spike region to which the TCR was reactive and to a CD4 or CD8 class. Log10-transformed breadth and depth values were compared by one-way ANOVA with Sidak's multiple comparisons tests. Here the immuneACCESS table is served through TCRdb, limited to in-frame sequences with V and J called. Missing clones are a known gap in these copies; in checked studies unresolved V genes cover under half, and the rest lacks a known reason. V and J calls and clone size are given by that table; D and trimming were obtained from the DNA. This sample lists roughly 150,000 clones; over 80% were detected once. The ten largest clones add up to approximately 6.9% of the sample.

What the work shows at the level of the full study, not this receptor alone: Most participants were white British and females outnumbered males, and the authors suggested that clonal diversity may have been underestimated. After two AZD1222 doses, both the breadth and the depth of spike-specific TCRs were significantly higher than at day 0 and than in MenACWY recipients. Because no day 14 peak-response samples were available, repertoires were characterized only after the peak T cell response. Conclusions about previously exposed vaccinees are limited, since just five to seven AZD1222 recipients were seropositive for SARS-CoV-2 at baseline. The whole spike protein was spanned by vaccine-associated CD4 TCRs, and dominant responses were seen in regions 160-218 and 743-854. Epitopes outside the regions mutated in the B.1.351 and B.1.1.7 variants were reportedly recognized by nearly half of the unique spike-specific TCRs. The 56-69-year group was small, and its depth increase did not reach significance, likely because of low power.

The rearrangement combines TRBV28 with TRBJ1-1; no confident D gene assignment can be made. Source: peripheral blood, taken 28 days after the second AZD1222 dose. The receptor comes from an adult who received the AZD1222 COVID-19 vaccine. The CDR3 in this case is CASLEGFAEAFF. The base sequence is TGTGCCAGCCTGGAGGGTTTCGCTGAAGCTTTCTTT.